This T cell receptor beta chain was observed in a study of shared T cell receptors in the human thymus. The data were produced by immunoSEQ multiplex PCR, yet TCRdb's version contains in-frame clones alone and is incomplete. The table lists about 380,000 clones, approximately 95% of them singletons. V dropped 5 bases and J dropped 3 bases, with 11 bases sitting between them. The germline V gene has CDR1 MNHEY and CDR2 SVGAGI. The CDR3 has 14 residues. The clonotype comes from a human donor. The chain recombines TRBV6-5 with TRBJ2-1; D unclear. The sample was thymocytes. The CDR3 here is CASSILDLYNEQFF. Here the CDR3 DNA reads TGTGCCAGCAGTATCCTGGACCTCTACAATGAGCAGTTCTTC.